Below are 7 T cell receptor beta chains sequenced from a single sample in a study of blood T cell repertoires in COVID-19. The table came from immunoSEQ multiplex PCR; TCRdb's copy has only in-frame clones and leaves some out. The data contain 180,000 or so clones, 87% of them singletons. Sequencing input: peripheral blood. The source of these receptors is a man aged 18-30 years with active or convalescent COVID-19.

The rearrangement joins TRBV15 to TRBJ1-3; D gene unclear. Trimming took off 6 bases at V and 3 bases at J, with 12 bases between the two ends. Germline loops: CDR1 LNHNV, CDR2 YYDKDF (reference sequence). This CDR3 is built from 14 residues. The CDR3 nucleotides are TGTGCCACCAGAGAGGCCCGAGGTGGAAACACCATATATTTT. The encoded protein is CATREARGGNTIYF.

The rearrangement links TRBV5-5 to TRBJ2-7; D may be TRBD1 (6 bases). This CDR3 has 13 residues. The germline V gene encodes CDR1 SGHKS and CDR2 YYEKEE (reference sequence). V lost 1 base to trimming and J lost 5 bases, with 10 bases between them. Here the CDR3 DNA reads TGTGCCAGCAGCTTGACAGGGATCCACGAGCAGTACGTC. Encoded protein: CASSLTGIHEQYV.

The genes are TRBV24-1 and TRBJ2-3, with 9 bases identical to TRBD1. CDR1 and CDR2 from the germline V gene are KGHDR and SFDVKD. The trim removed 2 bases at V and 4 bases at J, leaving 9 bases unmatched. This CDR3 comprises 17 residues. The CDR3 reads CATSDWTQGALADTQYF. In DNA form, the CDR3 reads TGTGCCACCAGTGATTGGACACAGGGGGCATTGGCAGATACGCAGTATTTT.

V gene TRBV5-1 combines with J gene TRBJ2-7; 7 bases are shared with TRBD1. The V segment lost 4 bases and the J segment 0 bases; nucleotides outside the gene matches: 4. Germline CDR1 reads SGHRS; CDR2 reads YFSETQ. This CDR3 region has 14 residues. The CDR3 sequence: CASSLGTDSYEQYF. CDR3 in DNA: TGCGCCAGCAGCCTGGGGACAGACTCCTACGAGCAGTACTTC.

This chain connects TRBV19 to TRBJ1-2, with TRBD1 matching 7 bases. CDR3 length: 16 amino acids. J lost 0 bases, V lost 8 bases, and 12 bases had no gene match. In germline, CDR1 is LNHDA, CDR2 SQIVND (reference sequence). The CDR3 protein is CASGRRTGTANYGYTF. Written as DNA, the CDR3 is TGTGCCAGTGGACGACGCACAGGGACAGCTAACTATGGCTACACCTTC.

V and J are TRBV6-2 or TRBV6-3 and TRBJ2-1; TRBD2 agrees at 12 bases. The CDR3 runs to 17 residues. With 4 bases clipped from V and 7 bases from J, the junction kept 11 bases outside the gene matches. CDR1 MNHEY and CDR2 SVGEGT come from the germline V gene. The CDR3 nucleotides read TGTGCCAGCAGTTCGGGAACAACTAGCGGGAGGTCTAATGAGCAGTTCTTC. Its translation: CASSSGTTSGRSNEQFF.

This sequence joins TRBV10-3 and TRBJ2-5; D remains ambiguous. This CDR3 has 12 residues. Looked up from germline, CDR1 is ENHRY and CDR2 is SYGVKD. V was clipped by 0 bases and J by 5 bases, with 4 bases between them. The CDR3 DNA follows: TGTGCCATCAGTGAGTCCCGGGAGACCCAGTACTTC. It encodes CAISESRETQYF.